The 25 T cell receptor beta chains in this list originate from one sample, sequenced in a study of blood T cell repertoires in COVID-19. Measured with immunoSEQ multiplex PCR; TCRdb has only the in-frame clones, and not every one. The table records hundreds of thousands of clones, 85% to 90% of them present only once. The material sequenced was PBMCs or T cells enriched from blood (not recorded which). Receptors were obtained from a man between 18 and 29 years old who had recovered from COVID-19.

Details on this clone: Given the absence of the conserved phenylalanine or tryptophan at the CDR3 end, a read error is likely. It is unclear where the CDR3 begins or ends on the DNA, so no DNA is shown, and the CDR3 is as TCRdb lists it. This chain uses TRBV28 with TRBJ1-2. The CDR3 adds up to 13 amino acids, both ends counted. CDR1 is MDHEN and CDR2 is SYDVKM in the germline V gene. CDR3 loop: CASSPPRQGGVPR.

The gene calls are TRBV5-1 and TRBJ2-7; 7 positions match TRBD1. The CDR3 totals 14 residues. J was trimmed by 6 bases and V by 0 bases; bases with no gene match: 6. Germline CDR1 is SGHRS and CDR2 is YFSETQ. The CDR3 region is CASSLEGQPSEQYF. The CDR3 nucleotides are TGCGCCAGCAGCTTGGAGGGACAGCCCAGCGAGCAGTACTTC.

The chain carries TRBV7-3 and TRBJ1-1, with 7 bases fitting TRBD1. In germline, CDR1 is SGHTA, CDR2 FQGTGA. The length of the CDR3 is 13 residues. The J segment lost 3 bases and the V segment lost 3 bases, leaving 1 base of the junction unmatched. The CDR3 DNA follows: TGTGCCAGCAGCTTTACAGGGGACACTGAAGCTTTCTTT. Translating gives CASSFTGDTEAFF.

The chain has TRBV28 and TRBJ1-1, with 7 positions matching TRBD1. CDR3 size: 13 residues. CDR1 MDHEN and CDR2 SYDVKM come from the germline V gene. The V and J ends lost 5 bases and 4 bases, in that order; junction bases with no gene match: 4. The CDR3 nucleotides are TGTGCCAGCAGTCCGGGACAGCTCACTGAAGCTTTCTTT. It yields the protein CASSPGQLTEAFF.

This sequence joins TRBV2 and TRBJ1-5, with a possible D match to TRBD1 (5 bases). CDR1 is SNHLY, CDR2 FYNNEI, per germline. Trimming stripped 7 bases from V and 2 bases from J, with 21 bases between. This CDR3 has 17 residues. CDR3 loop: CASTSSEHRYRNQPQHF. In DNA form, the CDR3 reads TGTGCCAGCACCTCATCTGAACACAGGTATCGCAATCAGCCCCAGCATTTT.

The V call is TRBV28, the J call TRBJ2-7, with TRBD1 matching 8 bases. The germline CDR1 and CDR2 sequences are MDHEN and SYDVKM. The CDR3 is made up of 14 amino acids. J gave up 3 bases and V 6 bases, and 7 bases lay outside the gene matches. In DNA, the CDR3 is TGTGCCAGCAGCACAGGGACAGGAGTCTACGAGCAGTACTTC. Its protein is CASSTGTGVYEQYF.

The V and J genes are TRBV6-5 and TRBJ1-2; 7 nucleotides align to TRBD1. The ends lost 0 bases at V and 4 bases at J; junction bases unmatched: 8. CDR1 and CDR2 from the germline V gene are MNHEY and SVGAGI. This CDR3 spans 16 amino acids. This chain's CDR3 is CASSYSITGVSYGYTF. The CDR3 bases are TGTGCCAGCAGTTACTCGATAACAGGGGTATCCTATGGCTACACCTTC.

The chain is built from TRBV5-5 and TRBJ1-2; TRBD1 might be the D (5 bases). Germline V gene lookup returns CDR1 SGHKS and CDR2 YYEKEE (reference sequence). The CDR3 spans 14 residues. Trimming pared 4 bases from V and 4 bases from J, leaving 14 bases between. CDR3 residues: CASSLPGGGYGYTF. The CDR3 DNA reads TGTGCCAGCAGCCTCCCGGGGGGAGGCTATGGCTACACCTTC.

This chain links TRBV10-3 with TRBJ2-2; 13 bases map to TRBD2. V lost 2 bases, J lost 3 bases, and 6 bases stayed unmatched. CDR3 size: 18 residues. Looked up from germline, CDR1 is ENHRY and CDR2 is SYGVKD. CDR3 protein: CAISEPGLAGADTGELFF. CDR3 bases: TGTGCCATCAGTGAGCCAGGACTAGCGGGAGCTGACACCGGGGAGCTGTTTTTT.

This chain joins TRBV7-9 and TRBJ1-1; D may be TRBD1 (5 bases). This CDR3 contains 16 residues. V was clipped by 4 bases and J by 2 bases, with 17 bases between them. Germline assignment: CDR1 SEHNR and CDR2 FQNEAQ (reference sequence). The CDR3 bases are TGTGCCAGCAGCTCCCCCCCTCCAGGGATAAACACTGAAGCTTTCTTT. Amino acid sequence: CASSSPPPGINTEAFF.

The J gene is TRBJ2-5, the V gene TRBV28; 7 bases match TRBD2. V lost 6 bases, J lost 5 bases, and 18 bases stayed unmatched. The CDR3 is made up of 17 amino acids. Germline values: CDR1 MDHEN, CDR2 SYDVKM. The CDR3 nucleotides are TGTGCCAGCAGAGTCCCCTGGCCGGGCGGGAGTTCGGAGACCCAGTACTTC. Its translation: CASRVPWPGGSSETQYF.

The CDR3 loop reads CASSQEVRGTFRSSQFF. For the CDR3, the DNA is TGTGCCAGCAGCCAAGAAGTGCGAGGGACTTTCAGAAGCTCCCAGTTCTTC. V usage is TRBV4-2 and J usage is TRBJ2-1; D possibly corresponds to TRBD2 (6 bases). Germline-derived CDR1 and CDR2 are LGHNA and YNFKEQ. V lost 0 bases and J 13 bases, leaving 25 bases between the germline ends. The length of the CDR3 is 17 residues.

This clone was picked up one time. This rearrangement joins TRBV21-1 to TRBJ2-7; TRBD1 is the table's D call, not checked against the DNA. TRBV21-1 represents a pseudogene. The CDR3 sequence is 17 residues long. In nucleotides, the CDR3 is TGTGCCAGCACCTACACCGGGACAGGGGAATTTTCCTACGAGCAGTACTTC. It codes for CASTYTGTGEFSYEQYF.

The rearrangement joins TRBV11-2 to TRBJ2-5; no firm D call. With 5 bases removed from V and 3 bases from J, the gap between germline ends came to 16 bases. The CDR3 loop spans 15 amino acids. CDR1 and CDR2 from the germline V gene are SGHAT and FQNNGV. The CDR3, as DNA: TGTGCCAGCAGCCTCAGACTGACGGAGAAAGAGACCCAGTACTTC. Protein sequence: CASSLRLTEKETQYF.

In this sample, this clone turned up a few times. This sequence joins TRBV7-9 and TRBJ1-2; 9 bases agree with TRBD1. The CDR3 is 15 residues long. Germline V gene sequence: CDR1 SEHNR, CDR2 FQNEAQ (reference sequence). V shed 0 bases, J shed 4 bases, and the junction held 3 bases outside the gene matches. The CDR3 DNA follows: TGTGCCAGCAGCTTAGCGGACAGGGGCGGCTATGGCTACACCTTC. Protein: CASSLADRGGYGYTF.

The CDR3 protein is CASRAGTSLSGANVLTF. CDR3 bases: TGCGCCAGCCGGGCCGGGACTAGCCTCTCTGGGGCCAACGTCCTGACTTTC. The J gene is TRBJ2-6, the V gene TRBV4-1; 9 nucleotides match TRBD2. V was pared by 8 bases and J by 0 bases, with 8 bases of the junction left unmatched. Germline loops: CDR1 MGHRA, CDR2 YSYEKL. This CDR3 has 17 residues.

The chain employs TRBV15 and TRBJ1-5; 8 bases are shared with TRBD1. With 5 bases clipped from V and 6 bases from J, the junction kept 12 bases outside the gene matches. CDR1 is LNHNV and CDR2 is YYDKDF in the germline V gene (reference sequence). This CDR3 comprises 16 residues. The CDR3 DNA follows: TGTGCCACCAGCGACCGACAGGGGTTAGGGGGTCAGCCCCAGCATTTT. Protein: CATSDRQGLGGQPQHF.

The rearrangement links TRBV6-5 to TRBJ1-2; the match to TRBD1 covers 7 bases. Unmatched junction bases numbered 13, after V lost 7 bases and J lost 5 bases. Germline V gene lookup returns CDR1 MNHEY and CDR2 SVGAGI. The CDR3 extends over 15 amino acids. The CDR3 loop reads CASTQGGAWGYGYTF. CDR3 nucleotide sequence: TGTGCCAGCACCCAGGGGGGAGCCTGGGGGTATGGCTACACCTTC.

The chain combines TRBV18 with TRBJ1-1, with D unclear. There are 16 residues in the CDR3. The germline gives CDR1 KGHSH, CDR2 LQKENI. Trimming left V 5 bases short and J 7 bases short, with 23 bases between. CDR3 DNA: TGTGCCAGCTCATCACTTACACTAGGAGACCCGGGTGAAGCTTTCTTT. Amino acid sequence: CASSSLTLGDPGEAFF.

The V call is TRBV10-3, the J call TRBJ2-2; tentative D call: TRBD1 (5 bases). With 4 bases removed from V and 1 base from J, the gap between germline ends came to 13 bases. CDR3 length: 16 amino acids. Germline loops: CDR1 ENHRY, CDR2 SYGVKD. The CDR3 region is CAISGQGTGNTGELFF. In DNA, the CDR3 is TGTGCCATCAGTGGTCAAGGAACAGGGAACACCGGGGAGCTGTTTTTT.

This sequence joins TRBV7-9 and TRBJ1-1; tentative D call: TRBD1 (5 bases). Trimming cost V 1 base and J 11 bases, with 17 bases left between them. The CDR3 loop spans 14 amino acids. The V gene's germline CDR1 is SEHNR and CDR2 FQNEAQ (reference sequence). CDR3: CASSLVGTELGAFF. In DNA form, the CDR3 reads TGTGCCAGCAGCTTAGTCGGGACTGAGCTAGGGGCTTTCTTT.

V usage is TRBV5-1 and J usage is TRBJ1-2; a weak D match, TRBD1 (5 bases). The CDR3 has 14 residues. V lost 4 bases and J lost 2, with 12 bases in between. Germline CDR1 SGHRS, CDR2 YFSETQ. CDR3 coding DNA: TGCGCCAGCAGCAAGTCAGGGTCCAACTATGGCTACACCTTC. It encodes CASSKSGSNYGYTF.

The V gene is TRBV18, the J gene TRBJ2-3; 13 bases are shared with TRBD2. The CDR3 runs to 19 residues. Germline V lookup: CDR1 KGHSH, CDR2 LQKENI. V shed 3 bases and J 1 base; nucleotides not matched to a gene: 10. This CDR3 reads CASSPITFTSGRGTDTQYF. The CDR3 nucleotides are TGTGCCAGCTCACCTATCACCTTTACTAGCGGGAGGGGCACAGATACGCAGTATTTT.

The chain recombines TRBV7-9 with TRBJ2-6; D uncertain. V was clipped by 2 bases and J by 0 bases, with 5 bases between them. The V gene's germline CDR1 is SEHNR and CDR2 FQNEAQ (reference sequence). This CDR3 has 15 amino acids. CDR3: CASSLIDSGANVLTF. As DNA, the CDR3 is TGTGCCAGCAGCTTAATAGACTCTGGGGCCAACGTCCTGACTTTC.

The chain joins TRBV15 to TRBJ1-5; D is unclear. Trimming shortened V by 0 bases and J by 5 bases, and 17 bases separated the two germline ends. The CDR3 covers 17 residues. Germline V gives CDR1 LNHNV, CDR2 YYDKDF (reference sequence). The CDR3 here is CATSRDILGNGYQPQHF. The CDR3 bases are TGTGCCACCAGCAGAGATATACTAGGGAACGGGTATCAGCCCCAGCATTTT.